This paragraph reports one TCR beta chain. The antigen remains unidentified. The sample is drawn from a study of OX40 agonist ivuxolimab in advanced cancers. Findings and caveats of the study: Antigen specificity remained undetermined for the expanded peripheral T cells.

CDR1 and CDR2 (germline): PRHDT, FYEKMQ (reference sequence). The V end lost 3 bases, the J end lost 8 bases, and 10 bases lay between the germline ends. The CDR3 totals 12 residues. Libraries were prepared by immunoSEQ multiplex PCR; TCRdb keeps only in-frame clonotypes and omits some of them. The sample contains 40,000 to 45,000 clones, roughly 81% of which appear only once. The chain combines TRBV13 with TRBJ1-2; no clear D. This sample comprised CD4+ or CD8+ T cells sorted from blood, obtained in a trial of the OX40 agonist ivuxolimab. This clonotype was sampled from an adult with an advanced solid tumor such as melanoma, head and neck, liver or kidney cancer. The CDR3 is CASSFAPDGYTF. The CDR3, as DNA: TGTGCCAGCAGCTTCGCGCCTGACGGCTACACCTTC.